One TCR beta chain is described in this entry. Its matching antigen is unknown. The sample is drawn from a study of T cells in Graves' hyperthyroidism and ophthalmopathy. General observations from the study: Most clonotypes expanded in the thyroid (above 0.001) were also present in blood.

No progression to ophthalmopathy during 18 months of follow-up defined stable disease. Amplification targeted TCR beta CDR3 regions from RNA transcripts. HTBI primers were employed in a first-round RT-PCR of the TCR CDR3. MiXCR, run by TCRdb on the multiplex PCR reads, gives a single entry per CDR3 protein. The repertoire holds approximately 98,000 distinct CDR3 sequences, with around 42% as singletons. V shed 4 bases, J shed 4 bases, and the junction held 2 bases outside the gene matches. CDR1 and CDR2 (germline): MNHNS, SASEGT. The CDR3 totals 15 residues. This chain links TRBV6-1 with TRBJ1-6, with TRBD1 matching 9 bases. Sequencing was carried out using peripheral blood or thyroid tissue (not recorded which). The receptor was derived from a woman in her 30s with Graves' hyperthyroidism. Here the CDR3 reads CASSGGQGYNSPLHF. CDR3 bases: TGTGCCAGCAGTGGAGGACAGGGGTATAATTCACCCCTCCACTTT.